The 18 T cell receptor beta chains below come from one sample, sequenced in a study of blood T cell repertoires in COVID-19. Sequencing used immunoSEQ multiplex PCR; TCRdb keeps in-frame clones, though not all of them. The sample holds fewer than 400,000 clones, 85% seen once. Specimen: peripheral blood. The receptors were gathered from a woman aged 18-30 years with acute or convalescent COVID-19.

The chain recombines TRBV5-1 with TRBJ2-7; a possible D gene is TRBD2 (5 bases). The CDR3 contains 20 residues. Trimming pared 6 bases from V and 2 bases from J, leaving 33 bases between. In germline, CDR1 is SGHRS, CDR2 YFSETQ. CDR3 DNA sequence: TGCGCCAGCACCGTTACCCACCCAGTCGTAGCGCAACACCTTACCTACGAGCAGTACTTC. It encodes CASTVTHPVVAQHLTYEQYF. The variable domain in full, completed from reference TRBV5-1 and TRBJ2-7, reads KAGVTQTPRYLIKTRGQQVTLSCSPISGHRSVSWYQQTPGQGLQFLFEYFSETQRNKGNFPGRFSGRQFSNSRSEMNVSTLELGDSALYLCASTVTHPVVAQHLTYEQYFGPGTRLTVT.

The chain's CDR3 is CASSVEEGMDSPLHF. In DNA form, the CDR3 reads TGTGCCAGCAGCGTAGAGGAGGGGATGGATTCACCCCTCCACTTT. The chain links TRBV9 to TRBJ1-6, with D possibly matching TRBD1 (5 bases). This CDR3 is built from 15 residues. In germline, CDR1 is SGDLS, CDR2 YYNGEE. Trimming took 0 bases from V and 8 from J, leaving 12 bases between them.

The rearrangement uses TRBV5-1 and TRBJ2-1, with 8 bases lining up with TRBD1. The junction had 5 bases not matched to a gene; V was cut back by 7 bases and J by 2 bases. The CDR3 runs to 14 residues. CDR1 is SGHRS, CDR2 YFSETQ, per germline. In nucleotides, the CDR3 is TGCGCCAGCTCTCCACAGGGGGCCTACAATGAGCAGTTCTTC. Translation: CASSPQGAYNEQFF.

The V gene is TRBV10-3, the J gene TRBJ1-5, with 9 bases fitting TRBD1. Trimming at V came to 6 bases and at J to 6 bases, leaving 9 bases not matched to a gene. This CDR3 contains 15 residues. Germline CDR1 ENHRY, CDR2 SYGVKD. CDR3 sequence: CAISEGTGRGQPQHF. CDR3 sequence (DNA): TGTGCCATCAGCGAGGGGACAGGGCGAGGTCAGCCCCAGCATTTT.

V gene TRBV5-1 combines with J gene TRBJ2-3; D is unclear. V lost 4 bases and J 0 bases, leaving 6 bases between the germline ends. This CDR3 region has 13 residues. The V gene's germline CDR1 is SGHRS and CDR2 YFSETQ. In nucleotides, the CDR3 is TGCGCCAGCAGCGCCGGGAGCACAGATACGCAGTATTTT. Translated, it gives CASSAGSTDTQYF.

This clone has a handful of counts. Other nucleotide sequences from this sample produce the same CDR3. The CDR3 sequence: CASSPGQGNQPQHF. CDR3 coding DNA: TGCGCCAGCAGCCCAGGACAGGGAAATCAGCCCCAGCATTTT. The gene calls are TRBV5-1 and TRBJ1-5, with 8 bases fitting TRBD1. CDR3 size: 14 residues. Germline V gives CDR1 SGHRS, CDR2 YFSETQ. V was pared by 4 bases and J by 4 bases, with 4 bases of the junction left unmatched.

V gene TRBV6-5 combines with J gene TRBJ2-5, with 10 positions matching TRBD1. Germline V gene lookup returns CDR1 MNHEY and CDR2 SVGAGI. V trimming: 7 bases; J trimming: 7 bases; junction bases outside the gene matches: 12. The CDR3 sequence is 15 residues long. The CDR3 DNA follows: TGTGCCAGCACCGAGGACAGGGGGAGATTCGGGACCCAGTACTTC. Translation: CASTEDRGRFGTQYF.

A remark on this clone: Within the sample, other DNA sequences also encode this same CDR3. This chain uses TRBV11-3 with TRBJ2-3; no firm D call. V shed 2 bases and J shed 2 bases, with 2 bases lying between them. The CDR3 length is 12 residues. Germline-derived CDR1 and CDR2 are SGHNT and YENEEA. In nucleotides, the CDR3 is TGTGCCAGCAGCTTATACACAGATACGCAGTATTTT. Amino acid sequence: CASSLYTDTQYF.

The CDR3 nucleotides read TGTGCCTCCTCACGAACAAGCGGGGTTTCTGAGCAGTTCTTC. The encoded protein is CASSRTSGVSEQFF. V usage is TRBV6-4 and J usage is TRBJ2-1; 7 nucleotides align to TRBD2. Germline V gene lookup returns CDR1 MRHNA and CDR2 SNTAGT. The V segment lost 11 bases and the J segment 9 bases; nucleotides outside the gene matches: 16. The CDR3 sequence is 14 residues long.

In DNA form, the CDR3 reads TGCGCCAGCAGCCAGGGGACAGTTGGCAATGAAGCTTTCTTT. Protein product: CASSQGTVGNEAFF. This sequence joins TRBV4-1 and TRBJ1-1; 7 nucleotides align to TRBD1. J was trimmed by 7 bases and V by 3 bases; bases with no gene match: 8. CDR3 length: 14 residues. CDR1 is MGHRA and CDR2 is YSYEKL in the germline V gene.

The V and J genes are TRBV6-5 and TRBJ1-5; the D gene is possibly TRBD1 (5 bases). CDR3 length equals 15 residues. Germline V gives CDR1 MNHEY, CDR2 SVGAGI. Trimming removed 2 bases from V and 0 bases from J, with 8 bases in between. The CDR3 sequence: CASSYTGDSNQPQHF. CDR3 nucleotides: TGTGCCAGCAGTTACACAGGCGATAGCAATCAGCCCCAGCATTTT.

This chain uses TRBV5-1 with TRBJ1-2; D call uncertain. The V gene lost 4 bases and the J gene lost 8 bases, with 18 bases spanning the gap. Germline CDR1 and CDR2: SGHRS and YFSETQ. The CDR3 loop spans 14 amino acids. CDR3 sequence: CASSTGLYSGGYTF. The CDR3 DNA reads as TGCGCCAGCAGCACCGGCCTATACAGTGGAGGCTACACCTTC.

The chain combines TRBV4-1 with TRBJ2-7; TRBD1 is a possible D gene (6 bases). This CDR3 is 16 amino acids long. V was pared by 4 bases and J by 0 bases, with 16 bases between. Germline V CDR1 and CDR2: MGHRA, YSYEKL. The CDR3 reads CASSRGWGPISYEQYF. The CDR3 DNA follows: TGCGCCAGCAGCCGGGGGTGGGGGCCGATCTCCTACGAGCAGTACTTC.

This sequence joins TRBV5-1 and TRBJ2-1, with 7 bases that match TRBD2. With 3 bases clipped from V and 1 base from J, the junction kept 7 bases outside the gene matches. The CDR3 is 16 amino acids. CDR1 is SGHRS and CDR2 is YFSETQ in the germline V gene. In nucleotides, the CDR3 is TGCGCCAGCAGCTGGGGGAGCGGGATGTCCTACAATGAGCAGTTCTTC. Encoded protein: CASSWGSGMSYNEQFF.

V gene TRBV5-1 combines with J gene TRBJ2-3; 12 bases match TRBD2. J was trimmed by 2 bases and V by 4 bases; bases with no gene match: 5. The CDR3 consists of 16 residues. Germline loops: CDR1 SGHRS, CDR2 YFSETQ. The CDR3 DNA reads TGCGCCAGCAGCATACTAGCGGGAGGTTTCACAGATACGCAGTATTTT. As protein: CASSILAGGFTDTQYF.

This clone was recorded once. The chain carries TRBV19 and TRBJ2-1; TRBD2 might be the D (7 bases). CDR3 length: 17 residues. Germline V CDR1 and CDR2: LNHDA, SQIVND (reference sequence). Trimming shortened V by 4 bases and J by 4 bases, and 20 bases separated the two germline ends. In nucleotides, the CDR3 is TGTGCCAGTAGTACCCGAGGGGGGAGCGGGGCATACAATGAGCAGTTCTTC. It translates to CASSTRGGSGAYNEQFF.

V gene TRBV30 combines with J gene TRBJ1-6; the match to TRBD1 covers 8 bases. The germline CDR1 and CDR2 sequences are GTSNPN and SVGIG (reference sequence). V dropped 5 bases and J dropped 6; count of bases not matched to a gene: 6. The CDR3 has 14 amino acids. The CDR3 sequence is CAWCPGTGNSPLHF. CDR3 nucleotides: TGTGCCTGGTGTCCCGGGACAGGTAATTCACCCCTCCACTTT.

As concerns this clone: Its ends do not fully match the called genes, so a read error is possible. The DNA of the CDR3 is TGTGCCTGGTCGTTAGCGGGGGCACAGAATTTT. Residues: CAWSLAGAQNF. This sequence joins TRBV30 and TRBJ2-3, with 9 bases that match TRBD2. Germline V gene sequence: CDR1 GTSNPN, CDR2 SVGIG (reference sequence). There are 11 residues in the CDR3.